This T cell receptor beta chain is from a study of cytomegalovirus exposure and HLA in healthy donors. Overall study results and limits: In presence/absence analyses, roughly uniform sequencing depth across donors was assumed. Confirmation was obtained in vitro that a few CMV-associated chains are specific for CMV antigens.

Turning to this clone: The antigen is not known.

Germline values: CDR1 SGHVS, CDR2 FQNEAQ. The germline V and J ends were trimmed by 2 bases and 0 bases, with 11 bases remaining between them. CDR3 length: 15 amino acids. The PCR was carried out with 60 Vbeta primers and 13 Jbeta primers. TCRdb keeps only in-frame clones here, not all; method: immunoSEQ multiplex PCR. The profile covers under 150,000 clones, with roughly 82% appearing a single time and over 1% taken by the ten largest. At the time of sampling, donors were nominally healthy, though unrecorded immune exposures were likely. This TCR was recovered from a boy younger than 18 in good health and CMV-seronegative. The genes are TRBV7-8 and TRBJ2-7; possibly TRBD2 for D (5 bases). The sequenced sample consisted of PBMCs. CDR3 DNA sequence: TGTGCCAGCAGCTTACGACGCGGAGGCTCCTACGAGCAGTACTTC. This translates into CASSLRRGGSYEQYF.